What follows are 4 T cell receptor beta chains derived from one specimen sequenced in a study of identical twins. From the 5' RACE reads, TCRdb called clonotypes with MiXCR, one entry per CDR3 protein. The data hold approximately 210,000 distinct CDR3 sequences, with 5.5% to 7.5% observed a single time. This sample was also put to use in a study of T cells expressing NK-cell markers.

Sequencing was performed on CD8+ T cells sorted from blood. The origin of the receptors is a woman aged 18-35 years in good health.

The table lists this clonotype with many counts. This sequence joins TRBV20-1 and TRBJ1-1, with 7 bases lining up with TRBD1. V gave up 6 bases and J gave up 8 bases; unmatched junction bases: 9. Looked up from germline, CDR1 is DFQATT and CDR2 is SNEGSKA (reference sequence). The CDR3 length is 12 residues. CDR3 DNA: TGCAGTGCGGACCGGGACAGACCCGAAGCTTTCTTT. It yields the protein CSADRDRPEAFF.

As to this clonotype: The junction does not match germline at one end; this may be a read error. This chain links TRBV5-6 with TRBJ2-1, with D perhaps TRBD1 or TRBD2 (5 bases each). This CDR3 region has 13 residues. Looked up from germline, CDR1 is SGHDT and CDR2 is YYEEEE. CDR3 sequence reads: CASSPTGRNEQVF. CDR3 DNA sequence: TGTGCCAGCAGCCCGACGGGGCGTAACGAACAGGTCTTC.

In its sample, this clonotype was seen many times. The chain uses TRBV12-3 or TRBV12-4 and TRBJ2-7; D is uncertain. This CDR3 comprises 13 residues. V lost 3 bases, J lost 0 bases, and 6 bases lay in between. The CDR3 sequence is CASSLTISYEQYF. CDR3 nucleotides: TGTGCCAGCAGTTTGACAATCTCCTACGAGCAGTACTTC.

The rearrangement joins TRBV2 to TRBJ1-1; 10 positions match TRBD1. This CDR3 has 14 residues. V gave up 6 bases and J gave up 3 bases; unmatched junction bases: 4. Per the germline V gene, CDR1 is SNHLY and CDR2 is FYNNEI. CDR3 protein: CASRGGQGDTEAFF. As DNA, the CDR3 is TGTGCCAGCAGGGGCGGACAGGGGGACACTGAAGCTTTCTTT.